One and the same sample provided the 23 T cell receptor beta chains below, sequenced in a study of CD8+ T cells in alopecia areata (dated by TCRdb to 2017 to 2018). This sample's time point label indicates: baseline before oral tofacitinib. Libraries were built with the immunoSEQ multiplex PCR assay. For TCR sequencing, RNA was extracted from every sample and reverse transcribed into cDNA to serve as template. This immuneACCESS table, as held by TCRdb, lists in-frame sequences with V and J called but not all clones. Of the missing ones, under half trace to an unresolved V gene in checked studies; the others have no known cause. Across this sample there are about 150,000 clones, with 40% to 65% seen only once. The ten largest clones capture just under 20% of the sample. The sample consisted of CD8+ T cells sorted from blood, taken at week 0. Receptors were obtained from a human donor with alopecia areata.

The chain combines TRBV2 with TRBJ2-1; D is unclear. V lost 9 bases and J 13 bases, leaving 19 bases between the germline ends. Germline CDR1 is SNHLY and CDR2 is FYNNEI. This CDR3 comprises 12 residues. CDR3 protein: CASKSPGDLQFF. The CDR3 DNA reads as TGTGCCAGTAAGTCCCCGGGTGACCTCCAGTTCTTC.

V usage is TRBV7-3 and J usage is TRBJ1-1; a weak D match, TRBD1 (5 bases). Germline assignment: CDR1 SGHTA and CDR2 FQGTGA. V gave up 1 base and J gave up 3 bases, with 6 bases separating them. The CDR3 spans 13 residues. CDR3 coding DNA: TGTGCCAGCAGCTTAATGGGGGACACTGAAGCTTTCTTT. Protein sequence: CASSLMGDTEAFF. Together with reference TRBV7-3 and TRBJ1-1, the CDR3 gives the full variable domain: GAGVSQTPSNKVTEKGKYVELRCDPISGHTALYWYRQSLGQGPEFLIYFQGTGAADDSGLPNDRFFAVRPEGSVSTLKIQRTERGDSAVYLCASSLMGDTEAFFGQGTRLTVV.

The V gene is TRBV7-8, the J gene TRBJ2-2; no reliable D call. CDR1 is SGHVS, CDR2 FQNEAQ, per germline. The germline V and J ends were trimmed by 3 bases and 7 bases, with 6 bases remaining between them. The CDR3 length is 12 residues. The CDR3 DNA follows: TGTGCCAGCAGCTTTAAATTCGGGGAGCTGTTTTTT. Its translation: CASSFKFGELFF. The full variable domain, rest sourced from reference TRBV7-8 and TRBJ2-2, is GAGVSQSPRYKVAKRGQDVALRCDPISGHVSLFWYQQALGQGPEFLTYFQNEAQLDKSGLPSDRFFAERPEGSVSTLKIQRTQQEDSAVYLCASSFKFGELFFGEGSRLTVL.

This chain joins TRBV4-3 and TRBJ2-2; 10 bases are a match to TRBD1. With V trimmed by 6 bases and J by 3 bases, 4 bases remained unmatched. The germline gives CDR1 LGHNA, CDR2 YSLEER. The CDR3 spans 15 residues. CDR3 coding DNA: TGCGCCAGCAGTTTAGGGACAGGGGACACCGGGGAGCTGTTTTTT. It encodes CASSLGTGDTGELFF.

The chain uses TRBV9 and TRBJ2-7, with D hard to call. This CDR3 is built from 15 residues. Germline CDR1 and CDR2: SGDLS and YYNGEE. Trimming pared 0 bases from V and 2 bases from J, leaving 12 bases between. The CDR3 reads CASSVEGLETYEQYF. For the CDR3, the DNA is TGTGCCAGCAGCGTAGAAGGGCTCGAGACCTACGAGCAGTACTTC.

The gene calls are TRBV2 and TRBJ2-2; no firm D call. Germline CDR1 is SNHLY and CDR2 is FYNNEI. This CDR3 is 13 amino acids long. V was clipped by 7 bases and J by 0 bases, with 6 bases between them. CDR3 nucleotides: TGTGCCAGCAAGGTCCCGAACACCGGGGAGCTGTTTTTT. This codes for CASKVPNTGELFF.

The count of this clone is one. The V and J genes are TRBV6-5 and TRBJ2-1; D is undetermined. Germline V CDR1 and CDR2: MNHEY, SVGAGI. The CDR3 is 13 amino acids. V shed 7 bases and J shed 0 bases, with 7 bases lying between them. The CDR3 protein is CASMQASYNEQFF. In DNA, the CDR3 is TGTGCCAGCATGCAGGCCTCCTACAATGAGCAGTTCTTC.

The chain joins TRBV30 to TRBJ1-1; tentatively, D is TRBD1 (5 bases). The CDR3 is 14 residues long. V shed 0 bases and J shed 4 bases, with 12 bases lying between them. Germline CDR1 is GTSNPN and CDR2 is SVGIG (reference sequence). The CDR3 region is CAWSVQRGGTEAFF. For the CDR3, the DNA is TGTGCCTGGAGTGTACAGAGGGGCGGCACTGAAGCTTTCTTT. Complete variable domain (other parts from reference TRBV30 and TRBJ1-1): SQTIHQWPATLVQPVGSPLSLECTVEGTSNPNLYWYRQAAGRGLQLLFYSVGIGQISSEVPQNLSASRPQDRQFILSSKKLLLSDSGFYLCAWSVQRGGTEAFFGQGTRLTVV.

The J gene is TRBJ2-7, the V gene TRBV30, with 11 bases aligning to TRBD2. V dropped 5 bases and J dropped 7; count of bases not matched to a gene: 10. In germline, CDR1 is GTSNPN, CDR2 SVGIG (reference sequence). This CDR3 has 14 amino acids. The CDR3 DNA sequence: TGTGCCTGGGCCGATAGCGGGGGGGCCCGGGAGCAGTACTTC. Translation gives CAWADSGGAREQYF.

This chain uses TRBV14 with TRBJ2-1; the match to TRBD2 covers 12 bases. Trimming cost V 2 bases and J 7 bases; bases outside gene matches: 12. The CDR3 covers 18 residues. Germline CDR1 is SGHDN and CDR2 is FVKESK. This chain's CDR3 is CASSQTLRTSGVGNEQFF. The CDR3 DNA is TGTGCCAGCAGCCAAACCCTTCGGACTAGCGGGGTTGGGAATGAGCAGTTCTTC.

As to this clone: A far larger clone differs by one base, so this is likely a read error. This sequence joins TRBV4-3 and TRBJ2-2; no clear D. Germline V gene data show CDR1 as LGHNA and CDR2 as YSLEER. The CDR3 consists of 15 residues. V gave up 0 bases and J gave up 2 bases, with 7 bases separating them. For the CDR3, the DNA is TGCGCCAGCAGCCAAGATCGGCATAACACCGGGGAGCTGTTTTTT. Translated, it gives CASSQDRHNTGELFF.

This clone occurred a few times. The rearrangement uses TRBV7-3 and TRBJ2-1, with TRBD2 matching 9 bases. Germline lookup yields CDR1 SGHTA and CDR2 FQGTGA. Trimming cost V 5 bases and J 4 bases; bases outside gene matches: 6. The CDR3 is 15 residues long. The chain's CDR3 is CASSTIAGEYNEQFF. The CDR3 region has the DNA TGTGCCAGCAGCACTATAGCGGGGGAATACAATGAGCAGTTCTTC. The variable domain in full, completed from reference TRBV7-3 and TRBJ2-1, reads GAGVSQTPSNKVTEKGKYVELRCDPISGHTALYWYRQSLGQGPEFLIYFQGTGAADDSGLPNDRFFAVRPEGSVSTLKIQRTERGDSAVYLCASSTIAGEYNEQFFGPGTRLTVL.

CDR3 protein: CASSAQNTGELFF. The CDR3 coding sequence is TGTGCCAGCAGCGCGCAGAACACCGGGGAGCTGTTTTTT. The chain combines TRBV9 with TRBJ2-2; D is undetermined. Between the trimmed V and J ends, which lost 3 bases and 1 base, there was a span of 4 bases. The length of the CDR3 is 13 residues. Germline V gene sequence: CDR1 SGDLS, CDR2 YYNGEE.

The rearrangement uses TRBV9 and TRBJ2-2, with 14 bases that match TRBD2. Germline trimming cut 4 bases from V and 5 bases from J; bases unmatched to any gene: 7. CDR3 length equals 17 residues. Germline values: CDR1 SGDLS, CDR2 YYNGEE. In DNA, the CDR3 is TGTGCCAGCAGCCCCAGACTAGCGGGGGGGCTAACCGGGGAGCTGTTTTTT. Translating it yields CASSPRLAGGLTGELFF.

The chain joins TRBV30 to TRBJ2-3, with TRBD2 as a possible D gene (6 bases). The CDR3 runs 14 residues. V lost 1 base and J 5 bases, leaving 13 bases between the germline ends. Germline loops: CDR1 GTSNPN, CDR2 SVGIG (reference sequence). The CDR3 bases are TGTGCCTGGAGTGCCGGGGGTGAGGGAGATACGCAGTATTTT. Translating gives CAWSAGGEGDTQYF.

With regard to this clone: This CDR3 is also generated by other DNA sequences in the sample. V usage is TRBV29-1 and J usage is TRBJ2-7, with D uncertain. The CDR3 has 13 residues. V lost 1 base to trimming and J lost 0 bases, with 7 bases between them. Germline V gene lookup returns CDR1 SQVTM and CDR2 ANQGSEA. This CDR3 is CSVEAGDSYEQYF. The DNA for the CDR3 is TGCAGCGTTGAAGCCGGAGACTCCTACGAGCAGTACTTC.

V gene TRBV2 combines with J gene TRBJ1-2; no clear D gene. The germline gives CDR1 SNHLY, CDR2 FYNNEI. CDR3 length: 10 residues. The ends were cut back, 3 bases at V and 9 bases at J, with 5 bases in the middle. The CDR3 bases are TGTGCCAGCAGTGATTTTAGCTACACCTTC. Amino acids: CASSDFSYTF.

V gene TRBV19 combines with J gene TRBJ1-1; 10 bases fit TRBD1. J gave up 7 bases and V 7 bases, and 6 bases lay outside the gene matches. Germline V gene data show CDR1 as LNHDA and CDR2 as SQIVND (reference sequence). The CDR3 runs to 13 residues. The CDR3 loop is CASIRTGGDEAFF. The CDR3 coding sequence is TGTGCCAGTATAAGGACAGGGGGTGATGAAGCTTTCTTT.

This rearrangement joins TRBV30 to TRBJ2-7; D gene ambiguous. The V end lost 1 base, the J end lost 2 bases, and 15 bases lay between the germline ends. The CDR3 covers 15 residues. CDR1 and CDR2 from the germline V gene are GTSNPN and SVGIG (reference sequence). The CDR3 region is CAWSEAALPPYEQYF. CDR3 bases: TGTGCCTGGAGTGAAGCCGCCCTACCCCCCTACGAGCAGTACTTC.

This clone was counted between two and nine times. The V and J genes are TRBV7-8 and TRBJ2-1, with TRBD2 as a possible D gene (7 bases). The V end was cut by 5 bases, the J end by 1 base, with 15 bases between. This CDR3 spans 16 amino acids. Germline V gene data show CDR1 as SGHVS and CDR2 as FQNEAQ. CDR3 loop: CASSPRAGASYNEQFF. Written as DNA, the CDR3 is TGTGCCAGCAGCCCCCGCGCGGGGGCTTCCTACAATGAGCAGTTCTTC. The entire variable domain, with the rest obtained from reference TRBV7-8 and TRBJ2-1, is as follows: GAGVSQSPRYKVAKRGQDVALRCDPISGHVSLFWYQQALGQGPEFLTYFQNEAQLDKSGLPSDRFFAERPEGSVSTLKIQRTQQEDSAVYLCASSPRAGASYNEQFFGPGTRLTVL.

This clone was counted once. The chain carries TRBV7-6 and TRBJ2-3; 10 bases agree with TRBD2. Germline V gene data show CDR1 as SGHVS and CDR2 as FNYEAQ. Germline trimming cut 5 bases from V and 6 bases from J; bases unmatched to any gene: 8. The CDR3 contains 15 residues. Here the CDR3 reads CASSNQAGGPDTQYF. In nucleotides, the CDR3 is TGTGCCAGCAGCAACCAAGCGGGGGGGCCGGATACGCAGTATTTT.

CDR3 bases: TGTGCCAGCAGCTTAGGGGCGGGAGATACGCAGTATTTT. Encoded protein: CASSLGAGDTQYF. The rearrangement uses TRBV7-7 and TRBJ2-3, with D possibly matching TRBD2 (5 bases). V lost 1 base, J lost 5 bases, and 7 bases lay in between. Looked up from germline, CDR1 is SSHAT and CDR2 is FNYEAQ (reference sequence). The CDR3 runs 13 residues.

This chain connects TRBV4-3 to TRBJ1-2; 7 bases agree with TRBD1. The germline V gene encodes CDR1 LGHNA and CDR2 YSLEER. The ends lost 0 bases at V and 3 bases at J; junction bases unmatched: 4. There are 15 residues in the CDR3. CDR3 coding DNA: TGCGCCAGCAGCCAAGATGTAGGGACAGACTATGGCTACACCTTC. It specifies CASSQDVGTDYGYTF.